This TCR beta chain was captured in a study of CD8 T cells in Susac syndrome. The RNA input was roughly 0.5 to 1 ug, and it was reverse transcribed with random hexamers. MiXCR was run by TCRdb on the immunoSEQ multiplex PCR reads, yielding one entry per CDR3 protein. The sample holds about 75,000 distinct CDR3 sequences, roughly 94% seen once. The CDR3 spans 12 residues. Looked up from germline, CDR1 is MNHEY and CDR2 is SVGEGT. The ends lost 11 bases at V and 3 bases at J; junction bases unmatched: 7. This receptor was obtained from a human donor with Susac syndrome. The V and J genes are TRBV6-2 or TRBV6-3 and TRBJ2-7, with TRBD1 matching over 7 bases. The sample consisted of CD8+ T cells from PBMCs. The CDR3 bases are TGTGCCTGCTGGGACAGAAGCTACGAGCAGTACTTC. This translates into CACWDRSYEQYF.